These T cell receptor beta chains were read from a single sample in a study of T cells in Graves' hyperthyroidism and ophthalmopathy. TCRdb itself ran the multiplex PCR reads through MiXCR, one entry per CDR3 protein. The repertoire holds more than 300,000 distinct CDR3 sequences, approximately 15% seen once, with 11% in the top ten. The sequenced sample was blood. These receptor sequences come from a woman aged 60-75 years with Graves' hyperthyroidism. CDR3s include the opening cysteine and the closing phenylalanine or tryptophan. The order of the fields is CDR3 protein, CDR3 DNA, D gene, clone size, J gene, V gene, CDR3 length. D genes are given only for firm matches. Size values are once, few and many counts, or a class for expanded clones, and some rows have none.

CDR3: CSARERGRTGVYNEQFF
DNA: TGCAGTGCTAGAGAGAGGGGGAGGACGGGGGTCTACAATGAGCAGTTCTTC
D: NA
size: many
J: TRBJ2-1
V: TRBV20-1
length: 17

CDR3: CAISPGRGIADTQYF
DNA: TGTGCCATCAGTCCAGGGAGGGGTATCGCAGATACGCAGTATTTT
D: TRBD2
size: many
J: TRBJ2-3
V: TRBV10-3
length: 15

CDR3: CAWSPGQYNSPLHF
DNA: TGTGCCTGGAGCCCCGGACAGTATAATTCACCCCTCCACTTT
D: NA
size: many
J: TRBJ1-6
V: TRBV30
length: 14

CDR3: CASSYSRGYEQYF
DNA: TGTGCCAGCAGTTACTCAAGGGGCTACGAGCAGTACTTC
D: NA
size: many
J: TRBJ2-7
V: TRBV6-6
length: 13

CDR3: CASATGDSSSYEQYF
DNA: TGTGCCAGCGCCACGGGAGACAGTAGCTCCTACGAGCAGTACTTC
D: NA
size: many
J: TRBJ2-7
V: TRBV2
length: 15

CDR3: CASKPGQRSYEQYF
DNA: TGTGCCAGCAAGCCGGGACAGAGGTCCTACGAGCAGTACTTC
D: TRBD1
size: many
J: TRBJ2-7
V: TRBV6-1
length: 14

CDR3: CASSLTTGGYNEQFF
DNA: TGTGCCAGCAGTTTAACTACGGGGGGCTACAATGAGCAGTTCTTC
D: TRBD2
size: many
J: TRBJ2-1
V: TRBV27
length: 15

CDR3: CASSEYGGSYEQYF
DNA: TGCGCCAGCAGTGAGTATGGCGGGAGCTACGAGCAGTACTTC
D: TRBD2
size: NA
J: TRBJ2-7
V: TRBV10-2
length: 14

CDR3: CASSLISWGENTEAFF
DNA: TGTGCCAGCAGTTTAATTTCGTGGGGGGAGAACACTGAAGCTTTCTTT
D: NA
size: many
J: TRBJ1-1
V: TRBV11-3
length: 16

CDR3: CASSQAGGSSHSYEQYF
DNA: TGTGCCAGTAGTCAAGCGGGAGGATCTTCTCACTCCTACGAGCAGTACTTC
D: TRBD2
size: few
J: TRBJ2-7
V: TRBV19
length: 17

CDR3: CSVLVAGGGPQETQYF
DNA: TGCAGCGTTCTAGTAGCGGGAGGAGGCCCCCAAGAGACCCAGTACTTC
D: TRBD2
size: NA
J: TRBJ2-5
V: TRBV29-1
length: 16

CDR3: CASSPPFGSNTEAFF
DNA: TGTGCCAGCTCACCACCATTTGGCTCGAACACTGAAGCTTTCTTT
D: NA
size: many
J: TRBJ1-1
V: TRBV18
length: 15

CDR3: CASSASGQGTSTYEQYF
DNA: TGTGCCAGCAGCGCGTCCGGACAGGGGACCTCCACCTACGAGCAGTACTTC
D: TRBD1
size: NA
J: TRBJ2-7
V: TRBV2
length: 17

CDR3: CSARLAGGPYNEQFF
DNA: TGCAGTGCTAGACTAGCGGGAGGCCCCTACAATGAGCAGTTCTTC
D: TRBD2
size: NA
J: TRBJ2-1
V: TRBV20-1
length: 15

CDR3: CASRGQFSYEQYF
DNA: TGTGCCAGCAGGGGGCAGTTCTCCTACGAGCAGTACTTC
D: NA
size: many
J: TRBJ2-7
V: TRBV28
length: 13

CDR3: CATKEAGGSAGNTIYF
DNA: TGTGCCACCAAAGAGGCGGGTGGATCTGCTGGAAACACCATATATTTT
D: NA
size: NA
J: TRBJ1-3
V: TRBV19
length: 16

CDR3: CASSFSTGTTDTQYF
DNA: TGTGCCAGCAGCTTCTCCACCGGGACTACGGATACGCAGTATTTT
D: TRBD2
size: many
J: TRBJ2-3
V: TRBV11-1
length: 15

CDR3: CSARETGTSGTSHYNEQFF
DNA: TGCAGTGCTAGAGAAACCGGGACTAGCGGGACCTCTCACTACAATGAGCAGTTCTTC
D: TRBD2
size: NA
J: TRBJ2-1
V: TRBV20-1
length: 19

CDR3: CASSLGFGTEQYF
DNA: TGTGCCAGCAGCTTGGGCTTCGGGACCGAGCAGTACTTC
D: NA
size: few
J: TRBJ2-7
V: TRBV5-6
length: 13

CDR3: CASSIDLGGYTF
DNA: TGTGCCAGTAGTATAGATCTCGGTGGCTACACCTTC
D: NA
size: NA
J: TRBJ1-2
V: TRBV19
length: 12

CDR3: CASSSTSGSRHEQFF
DNA: TGTGCCAGCAGCTCGACTAGCGGGAGTCGTCATGAGCAGTTCTTC
D: TRBD2
size: many
J: TRBJ2-1
V: TRBV7-9
length: 15

CDR3: CASSPDTGELFF
DNA: TGCGCCAGCAGCCCTGACACCGGGGAGCTGTTTTTT
D: NA
size: many
J: TRBJ2-2
V: TRBV5-1
length: 12

CDR3: CSARIPTASSYNEQFF
DNA: TGCAGTGCTCGTATCCCCACAGCGAGCTCCTACAATGAGCAGTTCTTC
D: NA
size: many
J: TRBJ2-1
V: TRBV20-1
length: 16

CDR3: CASGSVLYEQYF
DNA: TGTGCCAGCGGTAGCGTCTTGTACGAGCAGTACTTC
D: NA
size: NA
J: TRBJ2-7
V: TRBV12-3/TRBV12-4
length: 12

CDR3: CASSSRTNQETQYF
DNA: TGTGCCAGCAGCTCGAGGACTAACCAAGAGACCCAGTACTTC
D: NA
size: few
J: TRBJ2-5
V: TRBV7-2
length: 14

CDR3: CASRLLGDFGTGELFF
DNA: TGTGCCAGTAGACTATTAGGAGACTTCGGCACCGGGGAGCTGTTTTTT
D: NA
size: few
J: TRBJ2-2
V: TRBV19
length: 16

CDR3: CASSATGTGMNTEAFF
DNA: TGTGCCAGCAGCGCTACCGGGACAGGGATGAACACTGAAGCTTTCTTT
D: TRBD1
size: NA
J: TRBJ1-1
V: TRBV11-3
length: 16

CDR3: CASSLGTGVTDTQYF
DNA: TGTGCCAGCAGCTTGGGGACAGGGGTTACAGATACGCAGTATTTT
D: TRBD1
size: NA
J: TRBJ2-3
V: TRBV11-2
length: 15

CDR3: CASSRTGASYEQYF
DNA: TGTGCCAGCAGCCGGACAGGGGCCTCCTACGAGCAGTACTTC
D: TRBD1
size: few
J: TRBJ2-7
V: TRBV7-9
length: 14

CDR3: CASRVGRNTDTQYF
DNA: TGTGCCAGTAGGGTGGGAAGAAACACAGATACGCAGTATTTT
D: NA
size: NA
J: TRBJ2-3
V: TRBV19
length: 14

CDR3: CATSLGQGAWTGELFF
DNA: TGTGCCACCAGCTTAGGACAGGGGGCGTGGACCGGGGAGCTGTTTTTT
D: TRBD1
size: NA
J: TRBJ2-2
V: TRBV15
length: 16

CDR3: CASSQGFF
DNA: TGTGCCAGCAGCCAGGGGTTCTTC
D: NA
size: many
J: TRBJ2-1
V: TRBV7-9
length: 8

CDR3: CASSPPSGSGIEKYF
DNA: TGTGCCAGCTCACCACCCTCGGGAAGCGGGATCGAAAAGTACTTC
D: TRBD2
size: many
J: TRBJ2-5
V: TRBV18
length: 15

CDR3: CASSHSGAGETQYF
DNA: TGTGCCAGCAGCCATTCGGGGGCGGGAGAGACCCAGTACTTC
D: NA
size: many
J: TRBJ2-5
V: TRBV3-1
length: 14

CDR3: CASSYSGLASYNEQFF
DNA: TGTGCCAGCAGTTACTCCGGACTAGCTTCCTACAATGAGCAGTTCTTC
D: TRBD2
size: NA
J: TRBJ2-1
V: TRBV6-6
length: 16

CDR3: CSAYGYGKDPETQYF
DNA: TGCAGTGCGTACGGGTACGGCAAAGACCCGGAGACCCAGTACTTC
D: NA
size: many
J: TRBJ2-5
V: TRBV20-1
length: 15

CDR3: CASSVGALSGNTIYF
DNA: TGTGCCAGCAGCGTAGGGGCACTCTCTGGAAACACCATATATTTT
D: NA
size: few
J: TRBJ1-3
V: TRBV9
length: 15

CDR3: CSTHRGTGNTEAFF
DNA: TGCAGCACGCACAGGGGGACGGGGAACACTGAAGCTTTCTTT
D: TRBD1
size: NA
J: TRBJ1-1
V: TRBV29-1
length: 14

CDR3: CASSQETAFKGDYTF
DNA: TGCGCCAGCAGCCAAGAGACAGCTTTTAAGGGGGATTACACCTTC
D: NA
size: few
J: TRBJ1-2
V: TRBV4-1
length: 15

CDR3: CATSRAVPGYGYTF
DNA: TGTGCCACCAGCAGAGCGGTTCCGGGCTATGGCTACACCTTC
D: NA
size: few
J: TRBJ1-2
V: TRBV15
length: 14

CDR3: CASSFSSRRGQETQYF
DNA: TGTGCCAGCAGCTTCTCTAGCAGGAGGGGGCAAGAGACCCAGTACTTC
D: NA
size: NA
J: TRBJ2-5
V: TRBV7-2
length: 16

CDR3: CASSSTGRYGEKLFF
DNA: TGTGCCAGCAGCTCAACAGGGAGGTATGGGGAAAAACTGTTTTTT
D: NA
size: many
J: TRBJ1-4
V: TRBV7-2
length: 15

CDR3: CASSLAGKDGYTF
DNA: TGTGCCAGCAGCTTGGCGGGGAAAGATGGCTACACCTTC
D: NA
size: NA
J: TRBJ1-2
V: TRBV5-6
length: 13

CDR3: CASTPRSFDEAFF
DNA: TGTGCCAGCACCCCCCGGAGTTTTGACGAAGCTTTCTTT
D: NA
size: many
J: TRBJ1-1
V: TRBV12-3/TRBV12-4
length: 13

CDR3: CASSLRGRGGGNSPLHF
DNA: TGTGCCAGCAGCTTAAGGGGAAGAGGAGGAGGTAATTCACCCCTCCACTTT
D: NA
size: many
J: TRBJ1-6
V: TRBV7-8
length: 17

CDR3: CASGLEGGVYGYTF
DNA: TGTGCTAGTGGTTTGGAGGGGGGCGTCTATGGCTACACCTTC
D: NA
size: NA
J: TRBJ1-2
V: TRBV12-5
length: 14

CDR3: CASSPIDYNEQYF
DNA: TGTGCCAGCAGCCCCATAGACTACAATGAGCAGTACTTC
D: NA
size: NA
J: TRBJ2-7
V: TRBV7-3
length: 13

CDR3: CASSLGANEKLFF
DNA: TGTGCCAGCAGCTTAGGGGCCAATGAAAAACTGTTTTTT
D: NA
size: NA
J: TRBJ1-4
V: TRBV11-2
length: 13

CDR3: CASSDAGGWYEQYF
DNA: TGCGCCAGCAGTGATGCAGGGGGCTGGTACGAGCAGTACTTC
D: TRBD1
size: many
J: TRBJ2-7
V: TRBV10-2
length: 14

CDR3: CASSSPGGRQPQHF
DNA: TGTGCCAGCAGTTCACCAGGGGGCAGGCAGCCCCAGCATTTT
D: TRBD1
size: many
J: TRBJ1-5
V: TRBV28
length: 14

CDR3: CSVAEGASNQPQHF
DNA: TGCAGCGTGGCTGAGGGGGCTAGCAATCAGCCCCAGCATTTT
D: TRBD1
size: many
J: TRBJ1-5
V: TRBV29-1
length: 14

CDR3: CASSQGFGEQFF
DNA: TGTGCCAGCAGCCAAGGATTTGGTGAGCAGTTCTTC
D: NA
size: many
J: TRBJ2-1
V: TRBV3-1
length: 12

CDR3: CATSRTLAGGTDTQYF
DNA: TGTGCCACCAGCAGAACCCTAGCGGGAGGAACAGATACGCAGTATTTT
D: TRBD2
size: few
J: TRBJ2-3
V: TRBV15
length: 16

CDR3: CASSYSGTPYEQYF
DNA: TGTGCCAGCAGTTACTCCGGGACTCCCTACGAGCAGTACTTC
D: NA
size: many
J: TRBJ2-7
V: TRBV6-6
length: 14

CDR3: CASSLVALGRRDNYGYTF
DNA: TGTGCCAGCAGCTTAGTAGCGCTAGGGCGCAGGGACAACTATGGCTACACCTTC
D: NA
size: many
J: TRBJ1-2
V: TRBV7-8
length: 18

CDR3: CASSQDPSGTGSNYGYTF
DNA: TGCGCCAGCAGCCAAGATCCCTCGGGAACCGGATCTAACTATGGCTACACCTTC
D: NA
size: many
J: TRBJ1-2
V: TRBV4-1
length: 18

CDR3: CSVERGAGINEKLFF
DNA: TGCAGCGTTGAAAGGGGGGCGGGAATTAATGAAAAACTGTTTTTT
D: NA
size: once
J: TRBJ1-4
V: TRBV29-1
length: 15

CDR3: CASSLARGQEQYF
DNA: TGTGCCAGCAGCTTAGCGAGGGGGCAAGAGCAGTACTTC
D: TRBD1
size: many
J: TRBJ2-7
V: TRBV11-2
length: 13

CDR3: CSARDLPGSYEQYF
DNA: TGCAGTGCTAGAGATCTTCCGGGAAGCTACGAGCAGTACTTC
D: NA
size: many
J: TRBJ2-7
V: TRBV20-1
length: 14